This TCR beta chain originates from a study of cytomegalovirus exposure and HLA in healthy donors. Study details: From HLA-typed donors, an early data release held about 85 million unique TCRs. Study-level results: Presence/absence analyses supposed approximately even sequencing depth among donors. Overall, approximately 150 TCR beta chains were annotated as cytomegalovirus-associated.

This clone has only one observation. Its antigen remains unknown. Germline V gene sequence: CDR1 SGHRS, CDR2 YFSETQ. The CDR3 is 16 amino acids. Trimming took 1 base from V and 5 from J; bases not matched to a gene: 11. This PCR relied on a set of 60 Vbeta primers and 13 Jbeta primers. Authors' analysis steps: Later, an analysis found some 80 million unique TCR beta chains, and about 10 million of these were shared. Sequenced by immunoSEQ multiplex PCR; TCRdb stores in-frame clones only, minus some. V and J calls and clone size are those listed in that table; D and trimming were worked out from the DNA. The sample includes over 75,000 clones, approximately 84% seen only once; the top ten take roughly 5.3%.

The sequence was collected from a woman aged 18 to 35 in good health and CMV-seropositive. Sequencing was performed on PBMCs. The chain combines TRBV5-1 with TRBJ2-5; 7 nucleotides agree with TRBD2. Here the CDR3 reads CASSLIGGSPVETQYF. CDR3 DNA sequence: TGCGCCAGCAGCTTGATCGGCGGGAGTCCTGTGGAGACCCAGTACTTC.